What follows are 3 T cell receptor beta chains derived from one specimen sequenced in a study of OX40 agonist ivuxolimab in advanced cancers. Only in-frame clones appear in the TCRdb table, and some are missing; sequencing was by immunoSEQ multiplex PCR. The table includes 73,000 or so clones, 75% to 85% detected once. Sample: CD4+ or CD8+ T cells sorted from blood, taken in a trial of the OX40 agonist ivuxolimab. The receptors stem from an adult with an advanced solid tumor such as melanoma, head and neck, liver or kidney cancer.

The rearrangement links TRBV7-2 to TRBJ2-1, with 16 bases that match TRBD2. The length of the CDR3 is 17 residues. The V segment lost 6 bases and the J segment 5 bases; nucleotides outside the gene matches: 7. The germline CDR1 and CDR2 sequences are SGHTA and FQGNSA. CDR3 sequence: CASRLGTSGGAHNEQFF. The CDR3 region has the DNA TGTGCCAGCAGGCTGGGGACTAGCGGGGGGGCCCACAATGAGCAGTTCTTC.

The J gene is TRBJ1-1, the V gene TRBV30, with 7 bases matching TRBD1. The V segment lost 4 bases and the J segment 0 bases; nucleotides outside the gene matches: 5. The CDR3 loop spans 14 amino acids. The germline V gene has CDR1 GTSNPN and CDR2 SVGIG (reference sequence). CDR3: CAWTPGQVNTEAFF. CDR3 DNA: TGTGCCTGGACGCCCGGACAGGTGAACACTGAAGCTTTCTTT.

The chain combines TRBV5-1 with TRBJ2-7, with 7 bases that match TRBD1. Trimming removed 0 bases from V and 7 bases from J; junction bases left unmatched: 10. The CDR3 totals 15 residues. Germline V gene sequence: CDR1 SGHRS, CDR2 YFSETQ. The CDR3 region is CASSLDGTALREQYF. In DNA, the CDR3 is TGCGCCAGCAGCTTGGACGGGACAGCCCTGCGGGAGCAGTACTTC.